This T cell receptor (beta chain) was obtained from a study of blood T cells in healthy people across ages. A second roughly 6 to 11 cycle PCR used barcoded and J-beta primers. TCRdb recomputed calls from the 5' RACE reads with MiXCR, one row per CDR3 protein. The sample holds over 950,000 distinct CDR3 sequences; roughly two fifths are singletons and the top ten take around 12%. The CDR3 loop spans 16 amino acids. Germline V gene lookup returns CDR1 SGHTA and CDR2 FQGNSA. V gave up 2 bases and J gave up 0 bases; unmatched junction bases: 3. The chain combines TRBV7-2 with TRBJ2-5; 10 bases map to TRBD2. The receptor's source is a man younger than 30 in good health. Sequenced material: blood. Here the CDR3 DNA reads TGTGCCAGCAGCTTATTCACTAGCGGGGACCAAGAGACCCAGTACTTC. This gives the protein CASSLFTSGDQETQYF.